This T cell receptor (beta chain) appears in the sequencing data of a study of OX40 agonist ivuxolimab in advanced cancers. Study-level background: Partial responses occurred in three patients (one hepatocellular carcinoma, two cutaneous melanoma). Study results and limitations: Dose levels from 0.1 to 3.0 mg/kg saw CD4+ and CD8+ blood T cells expand clonally by week 6.

TCRdb's copy holds only in-frame clones and misses some; the assay was immunoSEQ multiplex PCR. The sample has tens of thousands of clones; 80% to 90% are singletons. The length of the CDR3 is 13 residues. V lost 0 bases, J lost 3 bases, and 6 bases lay in between. Germline CDR1 SGHNT, CDR2 YENEEA. Turning to this clone: The antigen is undetermined.

The TCR comes from an adult with an advanced solid tumor such as melanoma, head and neck, liver or kidney cancer. The V and J genes are TRBV11-3 and TRBJ2-7, with D uncertain. The source was CD4+ or CD8+ T cells sorted from blood, collected in a trial of the OX40 agonist ivuxolimab. CDR3 residues: CASSLEAGYEQYF. The DNA for the CDR3 is TGTGCCAGCAGCTTAGAGGCCGGCTACGAGCAGTACTTC.